This TCR beta chain appears in the sequencing data of a study of shared clonotypes between healthy human individuals. This clone is a singleton in its sample. Its specificity is not known. The assay ran at deep level. Researchers divided each subset's genomic DNA evenly across several immunoSEQ plates. This table comes from immunoSEQ multiplex PCR, and its TCRdb copy is limited to in-frame clones, with some not included. The repertoire holds about 710,000 clones, with approximately 77% as singletons. Overall study results and limits: Read depth was anticipated to influence clonotype sharing among donors.

Those who donated were healthy HIV-negative adults, with no recent acute infections or vaccinations reported. The source of this sequence is a woman aged 25 to 39 in good health. The sample consisted of memory CD4+ T cells sorted from blood. The subset was: CD45RA-negative fraction.

CDR3 coding DNA: TGCAGCCCCCGTCCTAGGACAGGGGAGAGTAGGAACTATGGCTACACCTTC. This sequence encodes CSPRPRTGESRNYGYTF. The chain couples TRBV29-1 to TRBJ1-2, with 9 bases aligning to TRBD1. V trimming: 8 bases; J trimming: 2 bases; junction bases outside the gene matches: 18. The CDR3 is 17 residues long. Per the germline V gene, CDR1 is SQVTM and CDR2 is ANQGSEA. The variable domain in full, completed from reference TRBV29-1 and TRBJ1-2, reads SAVISQKPSRDICQRGTSLTIQCQVDSQVTMMFWYRQQPGQSLTLIATANQGSEATYESGFVIDKFPISRPNLTFSTLTVSNMSPEDSSIYLCSPRPRTGESRNYGYTFGSGTRLTVV.